These 4 T cell receptor beta chains were sequenced from one sample in a study of blood T cells in healthy people across ages. The authors ran a second PCR of about 6 to 11 cycles using a sample-barcoded 5' primer and a J-beta primer mix. TCRdb recomputed calls from the 5' RACE reads with MiXCR, one row per CDR3 protein. Of approximately 1.5 million distinct CDR3 sequences listed, around 36% are singletons. Sequences were obtained from blood. All receptors derive from a woman aged 25 to 39 in good health.

Only a few counts were recorded for this clonotype. The chain uses TRBV11-2 and TRBJ2-3; 15 nucleotides agree with TRBD2. From germline, CDR1 is SGHAT and CDR2 FQNNGV. J lost 3 bases, V lost 4 bases, and 5 bases had no gene match. The CDR3 spans 17 residues. The CDR3 coding sequence is TGTGCCAGCAGCTACGGACTAGCGGGAGGGGGGACAGATACGCAGTATTTT. Translating gives CASSYGLAGGGTDTQYF.

The chain employs TRBV4-2 and TRBJ1-4; 7 nucleotides match TRBD1. The CDR3 loop spans 16 amino acids. J was trimmed by 8 bases and V by 0 bases; bases with no gene match: 9. Germline V gene data show CDR1 as LGHNA and CDR2 as YNFKEQ. The CDR3 protein is CASSQERIGGEEKLFF. The CDR3 nucleotides are TGTGCCAGCAGCCAAGAAAGAATAGGGGGCGAAGAAAAACTGTTTTTT.

In the case of this clonotype: One junction end disagrees with the germline gene, perhaps due to a read error. V is TRBV5-6 and J is TRBJ1-1; no reliable D call. There are 13 residues in the CDR3. Germline V lookup: CDR1 SGHDT, CDR2 YYEEEE. The CDR3, as DNA: TGTGCCGGCAGCTTGTCTCCTGATCACCGAGCTTTCTTT. Its protein product is CAGSLSPDHRAFF.

This clonotype has more than one count but fewer than ten. The genes are TRBV7-2 and TRBJ2-5; D may be TRBD1 (6 bases). V lost 0 bases and J 2 bases, leaving 10 bases between the germline ends. CDR3 length: 15 amino acids. In germline, CDR1 is SGHTA, CDR2 FQGNSA. The CDR3 spells CASSLARTEQETQYF. The DNA for the CDR3 is TGTGCCAGCAGCTTAGCCCGGACAGAACAAGAGACCCAGTACTTC. Complete variable domain (other parts from reference TRBV7-2 and TRBJ2-5): GAGVSQSPSNKVTEKGKDVELRCDPISGHTALYWYRQSLGQGLEFLIYFQGNSAPDKSGLPSDRFSAERTGGSVSTLTIQRTQQEDSAVYLCASSLARTEQETQYFGPGTRLLVL.